The rows below give T cell receptor beta chains drawn from one sample of a study of blood T cell repertoires in COVID-19. Produced via immunoSEQ multiplex PCR; TCRdb's table is partial and in-frame only. The sample lists roughly 190,000 clones; about 88% were seen once. Sequenced input: peripheral blood. The source of these receptors is a human donor in a cohort sampled during active COVID-19. CDR3s include the opening cysteine and the closing phenylalanine or tryptophan. The D gene is left open where the match is weak. Clone size appears in some rows only: once, few, many, or a class for an expanded clone.

15	NA	NA	TRBV5-5	TRBJ2-1	CASSSGSSLYNEQFF	TGTGCCAGCAGCTCCGGGTCCTCCCTCTACAATGAGCAGTTCTTC
13	NA	TRBD2	TRBV15	TRBJ2-7	CATSLGLAYEQYF	TGTGCCACCAGCTTGGGACTAGCCTACGAGCAGTACTTC
14	once	NA	TRBV2	TRBJ1-1	CASCLSGGSTEAFF	TGTGCCAGCTGTTTATCGGGGGGTAGTACTGAAGCTTTCTTT
17	once	TRBD2	TRBV5-4	TRBJ2-1	CASSSAVLAGGRNEQFF	TGTGCCAGCAGCTCCGCTGTCTTAGCGGGAGGTCGGAATGAGCAGTTCTTC
13	NA	NA	TRBV5-6	TRBJ1-1	CASSLKGGTEAFF	TGTGCCAGCAGCTTGAAAGGCGGGACTGAAGCTTTCTTT
13	NA	NA	TRBV9	TRBJ1-1	CASSAQLNTEAFF	TGTGCCAGCAGCGCACAGCTGAACACTGAAGCTTTCTTT
17	NA	TRBD2	TRBV10-1	TRBJ2-5	CASSPGTSGGAWETQYF	TGCGCCAGCAGTCCCGGGACTAGCGGGGGGGCTTGGGAGACCCAGTACTTC
14	NA	NA	TRBV30	TRBJ1-5	CAWSVLTGHQPQHF	TGTGCCTGGAGTGTATTGACAGGACATCAGCCCCAGCATTTT
14	NA	NA	TRBV10-3	TRBJ1-5	CAISGQYSNQPQHF	TGTGCCATCAGTGGACAGTATAGCAATCAGCCCCAGCATTTT
13	NA	NA	TRBV18	TRBJ2-7	CASSYLTGYEQYF	TGTGCCAGCTCCTACCTAACAGGATACGAGCAGTACTTC
15	NA	TRBD1	TRBV20-1	TRBJ2-7	CSASNPTGRAYEQYF	TGCAGTGCTAGTAATCCGACAGGGCGGGCCTACGAGCAGTACTTC
18	NA	NA	TRBV15	TRBJ1-5	CATSRDIGIGNSNQPQHF	TGTGCCACCAGCAGAGATATCGGTATCGGGAATAGCAATCAACCCCAGCATTTT
14	NA	NA	TRBV4-1	TRBJ2-6	CASSQTGGANVLTF	TGCGCCAGCAGCCAAACCGGGGGGGCCAACGTCCTGACTTTC
12	NA	NA	TRBV10-3	TRBJ1-4	CASGAGYEKLFF	TGTGCCAGCGGGGCAGGGTATGAAAAACTGTTTTTT
18	NA	TRBD2	TRBV29-1	TRBJ2-1	CSVAGWTSGRRLYNEQLF	TGCAGCGTTGCGGGTTGGACTAGCGGGAGGCGTCTTTACAATGAGCAGCTCTTC
14	NA	NA	TRBV18	TRBJ1-6	CASSPTGKDSPLHF	TGTGCCAGCTCACCAACAGGGAAGGATTCACCCCTCCACTTT
15	NA	NA	TRBV7-2	TRBJ2-3	CASSLGSAITDTQYF	TGTGCCAGCAGCTTGGGTAGCGCCATCACAGATACGCAGTATTTT
19	NA	NA	TRBV11-3	TRBJ1-3	CASSFLTGARKQSGNTIYF	TGTGCCAGCAGCTTTCTGACAGGCGCCAGGAAACAGTCTGGAAACACCATATATTTT
16	NA	TRBD2	TRBV29-1	TRBJ2-3	CSVDGASGISTDTQYF	TGCAGCGTTGATGGGGCTAGCGGGATTAGCACAGATACGCAGTATTTT
13	NA	NA	TRBV3-1/TRBV3-2	TRBJ1-2	CASSQVQNYGYTF	TGTGCCAGCAGCCAAGTGCAGAACTATGGCTACACCTTC
15	NA	TRBD1	TRBV9	TRBJ1-2	CASSPRDRALTGYTF	TGTGCCAGCAGCCCCCGGGACAGGGCTCTTACCGGCTACACCTTC
16	NA	NA	TRBV6-5	TRBJ1-6	CASSFAQGVPDSPLHF	TGTGCCAGCAGTTTTGCTCAGGGTGTCCCGGATTCACCCCTCCACTTT
15	NA	NA	TRBV5-1	TRBJ2-3	CASSLGGGGTDTQYF	TGCGCCAGCAGCTTGGGTGGCGGGGGCACAGATACGCAGTATTTT
15	NA	TRBD2	TRBV5-1	TRBJ2-7	CASSLVGLAGYEQYF	TGCGCCAGCAGCTTGGTAGGACTAGCGGGCTACGAGCAGTACTTC
16	NA	NA	TRBV5-4	TRBJ1-1	CASSLAGQGLNTEAFF	TGTGCCAGCAGCTTGGCGGGGCAGGGGCTGAACACTGAAGCTTTCTTT
15	NA	TRBD2	TRBV6-5	TRBJ2-3	CASSYLGGSTDTQYF	TGTGCCAGCAGTTACTTGGGGGGGAGCACAGATACGCAGTATTTT
14	NA	NA	TRBV5-1	TRBJ2-1	CASSLYSGYNEQFF	TGCGCCAGCAGCTTGTATAGCGGATACAATGAGCAGTTCTTC
13	NA	NA	TRBV7-8	TRBJ2-7	CASSPTGSYEQYF	TGTGCCAGCAGCCCCACAGGGTCCTACGAGCAGTACTTC
14	NA	TRBD2	TRBV7-9	TRBJ2-1	CATGLAGRNGEQFF	TGTGCCACCGGGCTAGCGGGAAGGAATGGTGAGCAGTTCTTC
15	NA	TRBD1	TRBV6-6	TRBJ2-2	CASTPGQGNTGELFF	TGTGCCAGCACCCCGGGACAGGGGAACACCGGGGAGCTGTTTTTT
14	NA	TRBD1	TRBV18	TRBJ1-1	CASSNRGQPTEAFF	TGTGCCAGCTCAAACCGGGGACAGCCCACTGAAGCTTTCTTT
13	once	NA	TRBV6-2/TRBV6-3	TRBJ1-6	CASSYSVNSPLHF	TGTGCCAGCAGTTATTCAGTAAATTCACCCCTCCACTTT